A few counts support the clone carrying this T cell receptor (beta chain). Its antigen is currently unknown. This entry belongs to a study of identical twins. Germline V gene data show CDR1 as SNHLY and CDR2 as FYNNEI. V lost 7 bases to trimming and J lost 4 bases; unmatched junction nucleotides: 10. The CDR3 sequence is 15 residues long. In TCRdb, the 5' RACE reads were re-called with MiXCR into one record per CDR3 protein. The sample gives 300,000 to 400,000 distinct CDR3 sequences, roughly 9% of which show up once; 8% to 9.5% is in the top ten. The study's findings and limits: Within cord blood, abundant beta clonotypes carried fewer insertions, but memory repertoires showed no such trend.

This sequence was found in a woman aged 45 to 65 in good health. Input material: naive T cells sorted from blood. This rearrangement joins TRBV2 to TRBJ2-1; 7 bases match TRBD2. The CDR3 DNA follows: TGTGCCAGCACCCCGGGGCGGGAGCGGTACAATGAGCAGTTCTTC. Translating it yields CASTPGRERYNEQFF.